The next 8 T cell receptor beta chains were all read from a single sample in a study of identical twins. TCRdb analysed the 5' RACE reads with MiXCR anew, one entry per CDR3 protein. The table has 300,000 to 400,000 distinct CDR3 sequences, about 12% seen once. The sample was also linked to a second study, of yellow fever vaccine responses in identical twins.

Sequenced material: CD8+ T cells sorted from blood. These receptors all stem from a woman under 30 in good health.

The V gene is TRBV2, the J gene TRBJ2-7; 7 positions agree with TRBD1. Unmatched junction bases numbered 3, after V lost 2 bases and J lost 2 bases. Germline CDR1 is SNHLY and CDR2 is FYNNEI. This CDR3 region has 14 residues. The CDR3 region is CASSESGQAYEQYF. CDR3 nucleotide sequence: TGTGCCAGCAGTGAATCTGGACAGGCCTACGAGCAGTACTTC.

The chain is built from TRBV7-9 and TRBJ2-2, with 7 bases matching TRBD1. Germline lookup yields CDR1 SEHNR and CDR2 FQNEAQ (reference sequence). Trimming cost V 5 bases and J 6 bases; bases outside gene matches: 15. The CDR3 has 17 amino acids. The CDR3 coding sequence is TGTGCCAGCAGCCGAGAACCGACAGGGACGTTTGCCGGGGAGCTGTTTTTT. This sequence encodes CASSREPTGTFAGELFF. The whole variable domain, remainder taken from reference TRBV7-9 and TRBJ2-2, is DTGVSQNPRHKITKRGQNVTFRCDPISEHNRLYWYRQTLGQGPEFLTYFQNEAQLEKSRLLSDRFSAERPKGSFSTLEIQRTEQGDSAMYLCASSREPTGTFAGELFFGEGSRLTVL.

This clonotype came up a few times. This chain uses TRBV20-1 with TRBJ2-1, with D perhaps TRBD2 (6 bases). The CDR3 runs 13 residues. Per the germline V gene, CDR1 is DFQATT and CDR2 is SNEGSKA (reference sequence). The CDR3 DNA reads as TGCAGCGCGGAGGGCCATCCCGGCAATGAGCAGTTCTTC. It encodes CSAEGHPGNEQFF.

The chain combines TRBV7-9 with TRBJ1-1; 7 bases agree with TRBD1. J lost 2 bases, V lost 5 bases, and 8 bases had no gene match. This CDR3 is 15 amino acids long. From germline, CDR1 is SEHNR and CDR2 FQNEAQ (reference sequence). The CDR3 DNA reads TGTGCCAGCAGCCCAGGGGGGTACTCCAACACTGAAGCTTTCTTT. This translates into CASSPGGYSNTEAFF.

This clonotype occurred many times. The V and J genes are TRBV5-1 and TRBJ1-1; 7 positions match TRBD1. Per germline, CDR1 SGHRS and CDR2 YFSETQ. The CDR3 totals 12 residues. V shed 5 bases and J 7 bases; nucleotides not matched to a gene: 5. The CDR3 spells CASSPGQFEAFF. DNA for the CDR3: TGCGCCAGCAGTCCGGGACAGTTTGAAGCTTTCTTT.

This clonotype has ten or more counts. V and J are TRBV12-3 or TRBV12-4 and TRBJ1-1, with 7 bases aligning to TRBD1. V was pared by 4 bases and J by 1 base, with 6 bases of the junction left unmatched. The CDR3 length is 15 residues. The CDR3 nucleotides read TGTGCCAGCAGTTCGGGACAGAGACGGAACACTGAAGCTTTCTTT. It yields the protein CASSSGQRRNTEAFF.

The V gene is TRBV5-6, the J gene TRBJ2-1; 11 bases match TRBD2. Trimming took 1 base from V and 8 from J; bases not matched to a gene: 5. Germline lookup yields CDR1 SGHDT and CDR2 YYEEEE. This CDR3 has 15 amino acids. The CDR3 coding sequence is TGTGCCAGCAGCTTGATGACTAGCGGGGCGCATGAGCAGTTCTTC. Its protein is CASSLMTSGAHEQFF. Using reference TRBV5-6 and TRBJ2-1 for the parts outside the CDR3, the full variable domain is DAGVTQSPTHLIKTRGQQVTLRCSPKSGHDTVSWYQQALGQGPQFIFQYYEEEERQRGNFPDRFSGHQFPNYSSELNVNALLLGDSALYLCASSLMTSGAHEQFFGPGTRLTVL.

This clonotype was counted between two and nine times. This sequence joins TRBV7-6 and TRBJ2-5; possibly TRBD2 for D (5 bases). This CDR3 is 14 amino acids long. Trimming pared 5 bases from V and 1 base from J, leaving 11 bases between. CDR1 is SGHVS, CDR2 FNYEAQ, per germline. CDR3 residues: CASSQAGAQETQYF. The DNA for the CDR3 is TGTGCCAGCAGCCAGGCGGGCGCCCAAGAGACCCAGTACTTC.